These 9 T cell receptor beta chains were sequenced from one sample in a study of blood T cells in healthy people across ages. Sample-barcoded 5' priming and a J-beta primer mix drove a second PCR of about 6 to 12 cycles. MiXCR was run by TCRdb on the 5' RACE reads, yielding one entry per CDR3 protein. The sample has about 680,000 distinct CDR3 sequences, 49% seen once; the top ten hold roughly a third. The sample comprised blood. The receptors originated from a woman between 55 and 75 years old in good health.

This clonotype was observed a few times. The V gene is TRBV20-1, the J gene TRBJ2-3, with TRBD2 matching 7 bases. This CDR3 comprises 15 residues. Germline loops: CDR1 DFQATT, CDR2 SNEGSKA (reference sequence). Trimming at V came to 3 bases and at J to 1 base, leaving 7 bases not matched to a gene. In DNA, the CDR3 is TGCAGTGCTAGTAAAATGGCGGGAGGCACAGATACGCAGTATTTT. As protein: CSASKMAGGTDTQYF.

V and J are TRBV4-1 and TRBJ1-1, with D possibly matching TRBD1 (5 bases). V lost 0 bases, J lost 7 bases, and 15 bases lay in between. CDR1 MGHRA and CDR2 YSYEKL come from the germline V gene. There are 15 residues in the CDR3. Written as DNA, the CDR3 is TGCGCCAGCAGCCAAGAGACAGCCCGAATGCATGAAGCTTTCTTT. This gives the protein CASSQETARMHEAFF.

This clonotype was counted only a few times. The rearrangement uses TRBV18 and TRBJ1-2; a weak D match, TRBD1 (5 bases). Germline CDR1 reads KGHSH; CDR2 reads LQKENI. V lost 3 bases to trimming and J lost 8 bases, with 22 bases between them. This CDR3 contains 16 residues. CDR3 DNA sequence: TGTGCCAGCTCACCGGACTGGGACGCCCCTAGTTCGGGCTACACCTTC. Translating gives CASSPDWDAPSSGYTF.

The rearrangement links TRBV7-2 to TRBJ2-5; TRBD2 matches at 7 bases. The J call is doubtful: the DNA matches TRBJ2-7 better. The germline V gene encodes CDR1 SGHTA and CDR2 FQGNSA. The CDR3 extends over 14 amino acids. The CDR3 sequence: CASSLGGSSREQYF. The CDR3 DNA reads as TGTGCCAGCAGCTTGGGGGGGAGCTCCCGCGAGCAGTACTTC.

The rearrangement joins TRBV7-3 to TRBJ2-3; 7 bases agree with TRBD2. Germline loops: CDR1 SGHTA, CDR2 FQGTGA. J gave up 0 bases and V 5 bases, and 5 bases lay outside the gene matches. The CDR3 has 15 residues. CDR3 amino acids: CASSTSVSSTDTQYF. For the CDR3, the DNA is TGTGCCAGCAGCACTAGCGTGTCTAGCACAGATACGCAGTATTTT.

V gene TRBV28 combines with J gene TRBJ2-7; 10 positions match TRBD2. The CDR3 consists of 17 residues. The V gene end was trimmed by 6 bases and the J gene end by 2 bases; junction bases not matched to a gene: 13. The germline gives CDR1 MDHEN, CDR2 SYDVKM. The CDR3 nucleotides are TGTGCCAGCAGCACTATAGCGGGAGGCCCCCTCCCCTACGAGCAGTACTTC. It translates to CASSTIAGGPLPYEQYF. Looking up the rest from reference TRBV28 and TRBJ2-7 gives the full variable domain: DVKVTQSSRYLVKRTGEKVFLECVQDMDHENMFWYRQDPGLGLRLIYFSYDVKMKEKGDIPEGYSVSREKKERFSLILESASTNQTSMYLCASSTIAGGPLPYEQYFGPGTRLTVT.

This clonotype was observed many times. In DNA form, the CDR3 reads TGTGCCAGCAGCCCAGGGGTAGGGGGCGTAAGCACAGATACGCAGTATTTT. It encodes CASSPGVGGVSTDTQYF. The V gene is TRBV4-2, the J gene TRBJ2-3; 7 nucleotides agree with TRBD1. Trimming cost V 4 bases and J 0 bases; bases outside gene matches: 10. Germline CDR1 reads LGHNA; CDR2 reads YNFKEQ. The CDR3 is 17 amino acids.

This clonotype has just a few counts. The rearrangement joins TRBV7-9 to TRBJ2-1; D remains ambiguous. V lost 2 bases to trimming and J lost 4 bases, with 6 bases between them. CDR1 and CDR2 from the germline V gene are SEHNR and FQNEAQ (reference sequence). The CDR3 contains 13 residues. The CDR3 sequence is CASSLFEYNEQFF. In nucleotides, the CDR3 is TGTGCCAGCAGCTTATTTGAATACAATGAGCAGTTCTTC. Combining the CDR3 with reference TRBV7-9 and TRBJ2-1 gives the whole variable domain DTGVSQNPRHKITKRGQNVTFRCDPISEHNRLYWYRQTLGQGPEFLTYFQNEAQLEKSRLLSDRFSAERPKGSFSTLEIQRTEQGDSAMYLCASSLFEYNEQFFGPGTRLTVL.

The chain is built from TRBV20-1 and TRBJ2-5, with 8 nucleotides matching TRBD2. The CDR3 loop spans 15 amino acids. Germline V gene lookup returns CDR1 DFQATT and CDR2 SNEGSKA (reference sequence). Trimming took 8 bases from V and 7 from J; bases not matched to a gene: 18. This chain's CDR3 is CSTKSGGRSGGTQYF. CDR3 in DNA: TGCAGTACTAAATCTGGCGGGAGGTCAGGAGGGACCCAGTACTTC.